Listed below are T cell receptor beta chains from one sample, sequenced in a study of vaccination effects on CD4 cells after COVID-19. These receptors have no known antigen. Assay used: immunoSEQ multiplex PCR; TCRdb lists only in-frame clones, some missing. The top ten hold around 6.3% of the sample, which has 47,000 or so clones, around 70% seen once. Sequences were derived from CD4+ T cells from PBMCs cultured without peptide, sampled after COVID-19 vaccination. These receptors all stem from a human donor who received a COVID-19 vaccine. CDR3s leave out the opening cysteine and the closing phenylalanine or tryptophan.

v_call	j_call	cdr3_length	cdr3_aa
TRBV19	TRBJ1-2	11	ASSMAGFGGYT
TRBV6-5	TRBJ1-1	11	ASSYGHHTEAF
TRBV7-8	TRBJ2-3	16	ASSLRRFGVGPTDTQY
TRBV13	TRBJ2-5	13	ASSSIQGAGETQY
TRBV5-1	TRBJ2-3	16	ASSLMVLGGGQGDTQY
TRBV6-5	TRBJ2-5	13	ASRLNGFSQETQY
TRBV7-9	TRBJ2-3	14	ASSKQRPTSTDTQY
TRBV12-3/TRBV12-4	TRBJ1-6	11	ASHRAPASPLH
TRBV7-9	TRBJ2-4	13	ASRTSGTGRNIQY
TRBV6-2/TRBV6-3	TRBJ1-1	11	ASSWRGDTEAF
TRBV5-5	TRBJ1-4	15	ASSFAGLGISGEKLF
TRBV3-1/TRBV3-2	TRBJ2-5	13	ASSQNGGPGETQY
TRBV3-1/TRBV3-2	TRBJ2-7	11	ASSPRTGSEQY
TRBV6-5	TRBJ1-1	13	ASRGQGAGNTEAF
TRBV10-3	TRBJ1-3	11	AIRDSSGNTIY
TRBV6-1	TRBJ2-1	9	ASSEVGEQF
TRBV7-2	TRBJ1-1	11	ASSSWANTEAF
TRBV7-8	TRBJ1-5	14	ASSFKVLDSNQPQH
TRBV18	TRBJ1-4	13	ASSPLGQGNEKLF
TRBV2	TRBJ2-5	12	ASSLGPTSGAEY
TRBV3-1/TRBV3-2	TRBJ1-1	13	ASSQGVGINTEAF
TRBV11-1	TRBJ1-5	13	ASSLGGVGNQPQH
TRBV5-1	TRBJ2-1	15	ASSSPPGTGGYNEQF